There are many counts of the clone carrying this TCR beta chain. This entry is derived from a study of Graves' ophthalmopathy and Graves' hyperthyroidism. The overall study: Peripheral blood was gathered at the point of initial diagnosis, before any treatment started.

Trimming removed 6 bases at V and 1 base at J, with 7 bases between. This CDR3 is built from 13 residues. Germline assignment: CDR1 GTSNPN and CDR2 SVGIG (reference sequence). The authors amplified TCR beta CDR3 regions from RNA transcripts. RT-PCR was first run with HTBI primers, then multiplex PCR in a second round. TCRdb called the multiplex PCR reads again in MiXCR, with one record for every CDR3 protein. The data hold nearly 400,000 distinct CDR3 sequences, with approximately 16% observed a single time. Sequences were obtained from peripheral blood. The V call is TRBV30, the J call TRBJ2-6, with D unclear. The receptor comes from a woman between 18 and 29 years old with Graves' ophthalmopathy. As DNA, the CDR3 is TGTGCCTGCTCCGGGTCTGGGGCCAACGTCCTGACTTTC. This sequence encodes CACSGSGANVLTF.